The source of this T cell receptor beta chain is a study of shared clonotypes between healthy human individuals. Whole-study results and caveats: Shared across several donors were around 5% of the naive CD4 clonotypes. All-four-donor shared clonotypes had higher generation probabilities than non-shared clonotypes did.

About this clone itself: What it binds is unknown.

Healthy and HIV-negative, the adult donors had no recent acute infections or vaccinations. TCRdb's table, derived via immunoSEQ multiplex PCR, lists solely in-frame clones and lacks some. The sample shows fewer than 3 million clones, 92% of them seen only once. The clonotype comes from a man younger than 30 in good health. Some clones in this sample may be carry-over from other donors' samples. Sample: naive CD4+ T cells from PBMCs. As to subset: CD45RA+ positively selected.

The CDR3 region is CASSAGTAANTIYF. CDR3 nucleotides: TGTGCCAGCAGCGCCGGGACAGCGGCGAACACCATATATTTT. The chain combines TRBV9 with TRBJ1-3; 7 bases agree with TRBD1. The CDR3 sequence is 14 residues long. J gave up 7 bases and V 3 bases, and 7 bases lay outside the gene matches. Germline CDR1 SGDLS, CDR2 YYNGEE.